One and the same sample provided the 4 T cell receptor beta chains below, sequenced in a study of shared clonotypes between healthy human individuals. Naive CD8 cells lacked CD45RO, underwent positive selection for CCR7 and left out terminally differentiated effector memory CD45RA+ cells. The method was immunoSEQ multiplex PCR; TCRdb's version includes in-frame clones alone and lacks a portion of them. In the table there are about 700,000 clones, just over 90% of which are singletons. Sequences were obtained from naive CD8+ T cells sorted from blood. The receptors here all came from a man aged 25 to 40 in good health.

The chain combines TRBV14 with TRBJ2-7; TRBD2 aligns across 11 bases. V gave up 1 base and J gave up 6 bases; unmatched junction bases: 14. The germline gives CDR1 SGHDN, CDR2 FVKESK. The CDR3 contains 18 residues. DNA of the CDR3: TGTGCCAGCAGCCAAGGAGCCCGACTAGCGGGACACCGTGGCGAGCAGTACTTC. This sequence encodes CASSQGARLAGHRGEQYF.

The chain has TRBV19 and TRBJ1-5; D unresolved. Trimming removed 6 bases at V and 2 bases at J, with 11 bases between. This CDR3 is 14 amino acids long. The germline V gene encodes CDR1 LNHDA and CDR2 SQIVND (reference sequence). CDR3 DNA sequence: TGTGCCAGTAGATGGTTTGTTGGCAATCAGCCCCAGCATTTT. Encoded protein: CASRWFVGNQPQHF.

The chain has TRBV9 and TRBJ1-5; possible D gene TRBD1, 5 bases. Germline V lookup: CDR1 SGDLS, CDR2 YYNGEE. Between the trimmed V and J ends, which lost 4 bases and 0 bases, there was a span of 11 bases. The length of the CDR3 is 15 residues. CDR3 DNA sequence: TGTGCCAGCAGCCCTACCCAGGGTAGCAATCAGCCCCAGCATTTT. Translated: CASSPTQGSNQPQHF. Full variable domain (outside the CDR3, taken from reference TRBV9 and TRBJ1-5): DSGVTQTPKHLITATGQRVTLRCSPRSGDLSVYWYQQSLDQGLQFLIQYYNGEERAKGNILERFSAQQFPDLHSELNLSSLELGDSALYFCASSPTQGSNQPQHFGDGTRLSIL.

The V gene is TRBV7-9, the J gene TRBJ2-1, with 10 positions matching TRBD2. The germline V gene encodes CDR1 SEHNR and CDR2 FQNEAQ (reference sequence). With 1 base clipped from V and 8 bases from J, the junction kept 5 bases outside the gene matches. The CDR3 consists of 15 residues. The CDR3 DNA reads TGTGCCAGCAGCTTAGTACTAGCGGGAAGGGATGAGCAGTTCTTC. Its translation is CASSLVLAGRDEQFF.